The sequence of this T cell receptor (beta chain) was determined in a study of T cell responses to AZD1222 COVID-19 vaccine. The protocol was immunoSEQ multiplex PCR, while the TCRdb copy is restricted to in-frame clones and leaves out a portion. The profile shows about 140,000 clones, 85% to 95% of them singletons. CDR3 length: 21 amino acids. Germline V lookup: CDR1 MGHRA, CDR2 YSYEKL. Trimming removed 0 bases from V and 3 bases from J; junction bases left unmatched: 16. The source material was peripheral blood, sampled after recovery from COVID-19. This clonotype was obtained from an adult who had recovered from COVID-19. The V and J genes are TRBV4-1 and TRBJ2-6; TRBD1 aligns across 8 bases. The CDR3 DNA follows: TGCGCCAGCAGCCAAGAAGGCAGGGGGCTCACCACGTCTTTTGGGGCCAACGTCCTGACTTTC. Its protein product is CASSQEGRGLTTSFGANVLTF.